The next 27 T cell receptor beta chains were all read from a single sample in a study of identical twins. One entry per CDR3 protein, called by TCRdb with MiXCR from the 5' RACE reads. This sample carries about 150,000 distinct CDR3 sequences, around 3.5% of them seen once, and the ten largest clones take around 8.1%. The sequenced sample was memory T cells sorted from blood. These receptors all stem from a man between 18 and 35 years old in good health.

This clonotype was seen at least ten times. The V and J genes are TRBV3-1 and TRBJ2-5; TRBD1 or TRBD2 may be the D gene (5 bases each). V lost 5 bases, J lost 1 base, and 11 bases lay in between. Germline V gene sequence: CDR1 LGHDT, CDR2 YNNKEL (reference sequence). CDR3 length equals 14 residues. For the CDR3, the DNA is TGTGCCAGCAGCGGATATGGGGGCCAAGAGACCCAGTACTTC. Its protein is CASSGYGGQETQYF.

This clonotype appeared many times. V usage is TRBV6-2 or TRBV6-3 and J usage is TRBJ2-6; D gene uncertain. V gave up 6 bases and J gave up 0 bases, with 12 bases separating them. Germline CDR1 is MNHEY and CDR2 is SVGEGT. The CDR3 loop spans 16 amino acids. The CDR3 spells CASSHGRSSGANVLTF. CDR3 nucleotides: TGTGCCAGCAGCCACGGACGGAGCTCTGGGGCCAACGTCCTGACTTTC.

This clonotype came up many times. The rearrangement uses TRBV12-3 or TRBV12-4 and TRBJ1-1, with 9 bases that match TRBD1. V was pared by 6 bases and J by 0 bases, with 2 bases of the junction left unmatched. The CDR3 has 14 residues. CDR3 sequence reads: CASRGTGMNTEAFF. Written as DNA, the CDR3 is TGTGCCAGCAGGGGGACAGGGATGAACACTGAAGCTTTCTTT.

This clonotype was counted ten times or more. This chain connects TRBV5-1 to TRBJ2-5; no clear D. Trimming removed 1 base at V and 4 bases at J, with 11 bases between. Looked up from germline, CDR1 is SGHRS and CDR2 is YFSETQ. The CDR3 runs to 14 residues. The CDR3 is CASSLWQIGETQYF. In nucleotides, the CDR3 is TGCGCCAGCAGCTTGTGGCAGATAGGAGAGACCCAGTACTTC.

This clonotype was detected ten times or more. The chain links TRBV12-3 or TRBV12-4 to TRBJ2-3, with 8 positions matching TRBD2. This CDR3 contains 13 residues. V lost 3 bases to trimming and J lost 12 bases; unmatched junction nucleotides: 8. The CDR3 DNA reads as TGTGCCAGCAGTTTCGAGCGGGGGCTCGATCAGTATTTT. As protein: CASSFERGLDQYF.

This clonotype was recorded at least ten times. The chain couples TRBV29-1 to TRBJ2-6, with a tentative D call TRBD2 (5 bases). Trimming removed 0 bases from V and 4 bases from J, with 10 bases in between. This CDR3 has 15 amino acids. The germline CDR1 and CDR2 sequences are SQVTM and ANQGSEA. As DNA, the CDR3 is TGCAGCGTTGAAGATCCGGGGTCCGGGGCCAACGTCCTGACTTTC. It is translated as CSVEDPGSGANVLTF.

This clonotype was recorded many times. The chain employs TRBV10-3 and TRBJ2-1, with TRBD2 as a possible D gene (6 bases). Germline-derived CDR1 and CDR2 are ENHRY and SYGVKD. The CDR3 length is 14 residues. The V and J ends lost 4 bases and 2 bases respectively, with 9 bases between them. As DNA, the CDR3 is TGTGCCATCAGTGGGGTAGCGGCCTACAATGAGCAGTTCTTC. Its protein product is CAISGVAAYNEQFF.

This clonotype was found many times. J is TRBJ2-1 and V is TRBV20-1, with D perhaps matching TRBD2 (6 bases). The V and J ends lost 2 bases and 9 bases respectively, with 20 bases between them. The CDR3 has 15 amino acids. The germline CDR1 and CDR2 sequences are DFQATT and SNEGSKA (reference sequence). CDR3 region: CSARSIAERRGEQFF. For the CDR3, the DNA is TGCAGTGCTAGAAGTATAGCGGAGCGACGGGGTGAGCAGTTCTTC.

This clonotype was recorded at least ten times. The V gene is TRBV28, the J gene TRBJ1-1; D ambiguous. The ends were cut back, 7 bases at V and 0 bases at J, with 12 bases in the middle. The CDR3 has 14 amino acids. CDR1 is MDHEN and CDR2 is SYDVKM in the germline V gene. CDR3 in amino acids: CASTLGRMNTEAFF. CDR3 DNA: TGTGCCAGCACCCTCGGGCGGATGAACACTGAAGCTTTCTTT.

This clonotype was counted at least ten times. The CDR3 loop reads CASSPPSIGAGEQETQYF. The CDR3 DNA follows: TGTGCCAGTAGTCCCCCGTCTATCGGGGCGGGGGAACAAGAGACCCAGTACTTC. V and J are TRBV19 and TRBJ2-5; 7 bases map to TRBD2. V was pared by 5 bases and J by 2 bases, with 17 bases of the junction left unmatched. This CDR3 contains 18 residues. Germline V gene lookup returns CDR1 LNHDA and CDR2 SQIVND (reference sequence). Full variable domain (missing parts from reference TRBV19 and TRBJ2-5): DGGITQSPKYLFRKEGQNVTLSCEQNLNHDAMYWYRQDPGQGLRLIYYSQIVNDFQKGDIAEGYSVSREKKESFPLTVTSAQKNPTAFYLCASSPPSIGAGEQETQYFGPGTRLLVL.

This clonotype was found many times. The genes are TRBV9 and TRBJ2-3, with 10 bases identical to TRBD2. CDR3 length equals 16 residues. V shed 1 base, J shed 0 bases, and the junction held 2 bases outside the gene matches. Germline V lookup: CDR1 SGDLS, CDR2 YYNGEE. Here the CDR3 DNA reads TGTGCCAGCAGCGTAACTAGCGGGAAGAGCACAGATACGCAGTATTTT. It encodes CASSVTSGKSTDTQYF.

This clonotype occurred many times. V is TRBV2 and J is TRBJ1-5, with TRBD1 matching over 8 bases. This CDR3 spans 14 amino acids. CDR1 and CDR2 from the germline V gene are SNHLY and FYNNEI. V trimming: 6 bases; J trimming: 4 bases; junction bases outside the gene matches: 5. The CDR3 nucleotides are TGTGCCAGCAGGTGGACAGGGAATAATCAGCCCCAGCATTTT. Residues: CASRWTGNNQPQHF.

The rearrangement uses TRBV20-1 and TRBJ2-3, with TRBD2 identical over 10 bases. V trimming: 1 base; J trimming: 0 bases; junction bases outside the gene matches: 19. Germline V gene data show CDR1 as DFQATT and CDR2 as SNEGSKA (reference sequence). This CDR3 region has 21 residues. The CDR3 region is CSARVARATSGNRPSTDTQYF. The CDR3, as DNA: TGCAGTGCTAGAGTTGCAAGGGCCACTAGCGGGAACCGACCTAGCACAGATACGCAGTATTTT.

This clonotype was seen many times. The rearrangement links TRBV6-5 to TRBJ2-7; tentatively, D is TRBD2 (6 bases). V was shortened by 4 bases and J by 0 bases, with 13 bases between the two germline ends. The germline gives CDR1 MNHEY, CDR2 SVGAGI. CDR3 length equals 15 residues. The CDR3 reads CASSWDWSSSYEQYV. CDR3 DNA sequence: TGTGCCAGCAGTTGGGACTGGAGTAGCTCCTACGAGCAGTACGTC.

This clonotype was counted ten times or more. The chain employs TRBV30 and TRBJ2-2, with no clear D. Germline loops: CDR1 GTSNPN, CDR2 SVGIG (reference sequence). This CDR3 is 16 amino acids long. The V and J ends lost 3 bases and 0 bases respectively, with 14 bases between them. CDR3 DNA sequence: TGTGCCTGGAGGACCCTGAAAGGAACGAACACCGGGGAGCTGTTTTTT. Its protein product is CAWRTLKGTNTGELFF.

The chain joins TRBV18 to TRBJ2-7, with 9 bases that match TRBD1. The CDR3 runs to 14 residues. V shed 4 bases, J shed 2 bases, and the junction held 3 bases outside the gene matches. The germline V gene encodes CDR1 KGHSH and CDR2 LQKENI. The CDR3 here is CASSRQGEPYEQYF. DNA for the CDR3: TGTGCCAGCTCACGACAGGGGGAGCCCTACGAGCAGTACTTC.

This clonotype was seen ten or more times. The V call is TRBV10-3, the J call TRBJ2-1; 10 nucleotides line up with TRBD2. The ends lost 0 bases at V and 0 bases at J; junction bases unmatched: 5. Germline lookup yields CDR1 ENHRY and CDR2 SYGVKD. This CDR3 contains 18 residues. CDR3 amino acids: CAISESMASGSSYNEQFF. CDR3 coding DNA: TGTGCCATCAGTGAGTCTATGGCTAGCGGGAGCTCCTACAATGAGCAGTTCTTC.

This clonotype was found many times. The chain couples TRBV4-2 to TRBJ2-7; 8 positions agree with TRBD2. The germline CDR1 and CDR2 sequences are LGHNA and YNFKEQ. This CDR3 has 17 amino acids. V lost 0 bases and J lost 7; bases outside the gene matches: 14. The CDR3 DNA is TGTGCCAGCAGCCAAGATCCAATGAGCGGGAGAACGGGGGAGCAGTACTTC. Translating gives CASSQDPMSGRTGEQYF.

The table lists this clonotype with many counts. This chain links TRBV28 with TRBJ1-1; no definite D call. Trimming removed 2 bases at V and 12 bases at J, with 16 bases between. Germline V gene sequence: CDR1 MDHEN, CDR2 SYDVKM. The length of the CDR3 is 13 residues. The CDR3 reads CASSLGPRRESFF. The CDR3 DNA reads TGTGCCAGCAGTTTAGGGCCCCGGAGGGAGTCTTTCTTT. The variable domain in full, completed from reference TRBV28 and TRBJ1-1, reads DVKVTQSSRYLVKRTGEKVFLECVQDMDHENMFWYRQDPGLGLRLIYFSYDVKMKEKGDIPEGYSVSREKKERFSLILESASTNQTSMYLCASSLGPRRESFFGQGTRLTVV.

V is TRBV7-9 and J is TRBJ1-6; D gene ambiguous. The germline V gene has CDR1 SEHNR and CDR2 FQNEAQ (reference sequence). The CDR3 sequence is 13 residues long. V was trimmed by 8 bases and J by 5 bases, leaving 10 bases between them. This CDR3 reads CASGPPHNSPLHF. CDR3 DNA sequence: TGTGCCAGCGGACCGCCCCATAATTCACCCCTCCACTTT.

This clonotype was recorded at least ten times. The chain employs TRBV28 and TRBJ2-7; 7 bases map to TRBD2. The CDR3 contains 14 residues. Unmatched junction bases numbered 1, after V lost 2 bases and J lost 0 bases. Germline loops: CDR1 MDHEN, CDR2 SYDVKM. CDR3 coding DNA: TGTGCCAGCAGTTTACTAGCGGCCTCCTACGAGCAGTACTTC. It translates to CASSLLAASYEQYF. The variable domain in full, with the rest retrieved from reference TRBV28 and TRBJ2-7, is DVKVTQSSRYLVKRTGEKVFLECVQDMDHENMFWYRQDPGLGLRLIYFSYDVKMKEKGDIPEGYSVSREKKERFSLILESASTNQTSMYLCASSLLAASYEQYFGPGTRLTVT.

Many counts were recorded for this clonotype. Sequence at one end of the junction differs from germline and may be a read error. The chain has TRBV6-1 and TRBJ1-5; possibly TRBD1 for D (6 bases). CDR1 is MNHNS, CDR2 SASEGT, per germline. CDR3 length equals 13 residues. The CDR3 sequence: CASGRGGNQPQHF. The CDR3 nucleotides are TGTGCCAGCGGACGCGGGGGCAACCAGCCCCAGCATTTT.

There are many counts of this clonotype. CDR3 sequence (DNA): TGCAGTGCTAGAGTTGGGGCCAGCACAGATACGCAGTATTTT. Translation: CSARVGASTDTQYF. The rearrangement uses TRBV20-1 and TRBJ2-3, with a tentative D call TRBD1 (5 bases). The CDR3 loop spans 14 amino acids. Germline V gene lookup returns CDR1 DFQATT and CDR2 SNEGSKA (reference sequence). The V end was cut by 1 base, the J end by 0 bases, with 8 bases between.

This clonotype has a count of ten or more. At one end the junction does not follow the germline gene, possibly because of a read error. The CDR3 is CASSLRGAGSTDTHYF. DNA for the CDR3: TGTGCCAGCAGTTTACGGGGGGCAGGAAGCACAGATACGCATTATTTT. The J gene is TRBJ2-3, the V gene TRBV12-3 or TRBV12-4; D might be TRBD2 (7 bases). The CDR3 sequence is 16 residues long.

This clonotype was recorded many times. The genes are TRBV20-1 and TRBJ2-4, with no clear D. CDR3 length: 15 amino acids. V dropped 6 bases and J dropped 0 bases, with 15 bases sitting between them. CDR1 DFQATT and CDR2 SNEGSKA come from the germline V gene (reference sequence). The CDR3 loop reads CSASRDSVAKNIQYF. In DNA, the CDR3 is TGCAGTGCCTCTCGCGACTCAGTAGCCAAAAACATTCAGTACTTC.

The V and J genes are TRBV11-3 and TRBJ2-1, with TRBD2 matching 12 bases. Trimming took 4 bases from V and 4 from J; bases not matched to a gene: 5. Germline V CDR1 and CDR2: SGHNT, YENEEA. The CDR3 is 16 amino acids. The CDR3 bases are TGTGCCAGCAGCTCTGGACTAGCGGGGCTTTACAATGAGCAGTTCTTC. It specifies CASSSGLAGLYNEQFF.

This clonotype has ten or more counts. The chain has TRBV5-1 and TRBJ2-2; maybe TRBD1 (6 bases). Trimming pared 4 bases from V and 2 bases from J, leaving 15 bases between. The CDR3 loop spans 16 amino acids. CDR1 is SGHRS and CDR2 is YFSETQ in the germline V gene. CDR3 nucleotides: TGCGCCAGCAGCAATGCAGGGGCGAGAAACACCGGGGAGCTGTTTTTT. Amino acids: CASSNAGARNTGELFF.